This TCR beta chain derives from a study of blood T cells in healthy people across ages. A second PCR of about 6 to 11 cycles used a sample-barcoded 5' primer and a J-beta primer mix. A template-switch adaptor containing 12 random nucleotides labeled each cDNA molecule. Sequencing recovered at least 2.5 million CDR3-containing paired-end reads from each sample. TCRdb recomputed calls from the 5' RACE reads with MiXCR, one row per CDR3 protein. Of 600,000 or so distinct CDR3 sequences detected, under 30% appear once; the ten largest clones hold 15% to 18%. Each donor gave 9.5 to 10 milliliters of peripheral blood. Each sample yielded at least 6 micrograms of PBMC total RNA. There are 13 residues in the CDR3. The germline V gene has CDR1 LGHNA and CDR2 YNFKEQ. Trimming stripped 5 bases from V and 0 bases from J, with 7 bases between.

The receptor was derived from a woman at least 80 years old in good health. The chain recombines TRBV4-2 with TRBJ2-5, with D unresolved. Sequencing was performed on blood. CDR3 bases: TGTGCCAGCAGCGAAAATAACCAAGAGACCCAGTACTTC. Translating gives CASSENNQETQYF.